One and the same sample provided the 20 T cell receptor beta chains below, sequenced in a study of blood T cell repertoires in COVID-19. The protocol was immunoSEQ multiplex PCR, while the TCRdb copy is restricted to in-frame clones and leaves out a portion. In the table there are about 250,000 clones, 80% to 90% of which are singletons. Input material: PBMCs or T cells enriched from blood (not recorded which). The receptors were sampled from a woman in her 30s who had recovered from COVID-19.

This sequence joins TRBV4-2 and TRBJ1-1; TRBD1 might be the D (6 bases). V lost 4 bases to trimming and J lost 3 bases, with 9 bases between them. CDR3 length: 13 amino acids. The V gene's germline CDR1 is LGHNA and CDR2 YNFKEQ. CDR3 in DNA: TGTGCCAGCAGCCCGGACAGAGACACTGAAGCTTTCTTT. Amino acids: CASSPDRDTEAFF.

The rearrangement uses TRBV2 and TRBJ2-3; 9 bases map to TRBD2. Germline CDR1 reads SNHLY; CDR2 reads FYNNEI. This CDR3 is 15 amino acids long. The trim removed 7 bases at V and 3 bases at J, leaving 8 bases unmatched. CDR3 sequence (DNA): TGTGCCAGCACCGCGGGCGGGAGGGTGACAGATACGCAGTATTTT. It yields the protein CASTAGGRVTDTQYF.

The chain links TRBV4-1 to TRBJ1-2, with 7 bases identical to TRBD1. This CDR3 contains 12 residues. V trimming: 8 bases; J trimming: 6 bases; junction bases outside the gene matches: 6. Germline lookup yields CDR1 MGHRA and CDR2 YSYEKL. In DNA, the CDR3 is TGCGCCAGCTTCCGACAGGGACATGGCTACACCTTC. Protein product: CASFRQGHGYTF.

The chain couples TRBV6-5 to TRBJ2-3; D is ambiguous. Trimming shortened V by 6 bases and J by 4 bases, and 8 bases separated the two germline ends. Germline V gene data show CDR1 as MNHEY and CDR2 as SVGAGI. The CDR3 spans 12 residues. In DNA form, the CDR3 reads TGTGCCAGCAGAGCCAGGCCAGATACGCAGTATTTT. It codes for CASRARPDTQYF.

As DNA, the CDR3 is TGCGCCAGCAGGGACACCGTTTACACAGATACGCAGTATTTT. It encodes CASRDTVYTDTQYF. V is TRBV10-2 and J is TRBJ2-3, with D perhaps matching TRBD1 (5 bases). The CDR3 is made up of 14 amino acids. V was clipped by 6 bases and J by 2 bases, with 12 bases between them. CDR1 is WSHSY, CDR2 SAAADI, per germline.

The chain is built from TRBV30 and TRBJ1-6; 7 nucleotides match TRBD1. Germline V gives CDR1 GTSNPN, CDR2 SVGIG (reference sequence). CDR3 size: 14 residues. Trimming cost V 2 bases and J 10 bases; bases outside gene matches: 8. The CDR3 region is CAWSTGQAGSPLHF. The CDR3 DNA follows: TGTGCCTGGAGTACAGGACAGGCGGGATCACCCCTCCACTTT.

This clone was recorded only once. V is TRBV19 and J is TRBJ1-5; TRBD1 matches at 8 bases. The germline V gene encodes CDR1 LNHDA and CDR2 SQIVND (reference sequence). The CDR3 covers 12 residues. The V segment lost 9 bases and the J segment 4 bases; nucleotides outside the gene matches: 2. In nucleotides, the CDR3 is TGTGCCAGCCGGACAGGGAATCAGCCCCAGCATTTT. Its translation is CASRTGNQPQHF.

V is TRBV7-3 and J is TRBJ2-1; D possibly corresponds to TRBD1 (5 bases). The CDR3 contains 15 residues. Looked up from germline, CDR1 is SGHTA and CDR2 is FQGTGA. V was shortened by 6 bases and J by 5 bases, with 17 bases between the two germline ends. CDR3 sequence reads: CASSSQGLGDNEQFF. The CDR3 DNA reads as TGTGCCAGCAGTTCGCAGGGTCTAGGGGACAATGAGCAGTTCTTC.

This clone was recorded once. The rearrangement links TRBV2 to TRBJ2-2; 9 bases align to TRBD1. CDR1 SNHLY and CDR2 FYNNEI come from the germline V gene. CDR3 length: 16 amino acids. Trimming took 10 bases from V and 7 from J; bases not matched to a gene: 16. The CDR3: CATATTGGAVSGELFF. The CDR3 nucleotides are TGTGCCACCGCTACTACAGGGGGCGCGGTCAGCGGGGAGCTGTTTTTT. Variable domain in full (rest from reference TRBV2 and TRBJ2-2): EPEVTQTPSHQVTQMGQEVILRCVPISNHLYFYWYRQILGQKVEFLVSFYNNEISEKSEIFDDQFSVERPDGSNFTLKIRSTKLEDSAMYFCATATTGGAVSGELFFGEGSRLTVL.

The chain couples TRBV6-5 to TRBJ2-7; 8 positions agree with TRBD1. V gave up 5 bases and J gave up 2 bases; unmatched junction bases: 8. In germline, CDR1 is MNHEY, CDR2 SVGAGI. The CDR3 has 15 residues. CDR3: CASSTTGGGTYEQYF. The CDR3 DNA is TGTGCCAGCAGTACCACAGGGGGTGGAACCTACGAGCAGTACTTC.

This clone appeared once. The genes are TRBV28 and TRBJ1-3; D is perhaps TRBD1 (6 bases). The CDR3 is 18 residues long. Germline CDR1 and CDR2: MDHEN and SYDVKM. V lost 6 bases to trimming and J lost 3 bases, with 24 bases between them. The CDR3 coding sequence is TGTGCCAGCAGCCAATCCTTTCTTAGGGACAAGATTGGAAACACCATATATTTT. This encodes CASSQSFLRDKIGNTIYF. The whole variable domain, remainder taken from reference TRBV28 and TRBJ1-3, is DVKVTQSSRYLVKRTGEKVFLECVQDMDHENMFWYRQDPGLGLRLIYFSYDVKMKEKGDIPEGYSVSREKKERFSLILESASTNQTSMYLCASSQSFLRDKIGNTIYFGEGSWLTVV.

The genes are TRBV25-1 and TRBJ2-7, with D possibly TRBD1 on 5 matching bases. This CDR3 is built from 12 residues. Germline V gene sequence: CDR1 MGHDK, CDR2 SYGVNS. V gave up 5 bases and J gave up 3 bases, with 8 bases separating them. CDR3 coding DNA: TGTGCCAGCAGTCGACAGTTCTACGAGCAGTACTTC. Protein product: CASSRQFYEQYF.

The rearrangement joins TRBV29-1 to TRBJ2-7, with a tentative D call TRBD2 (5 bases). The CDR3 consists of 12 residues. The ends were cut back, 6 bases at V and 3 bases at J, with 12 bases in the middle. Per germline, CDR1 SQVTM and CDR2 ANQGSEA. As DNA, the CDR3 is TGCAGCGTCCAGCGGAGAGGCTACGAGCAGTACTTC. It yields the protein CSVQRRGYEQYF.

CDR3 residues: CASSDSGFRGYTF. CDR3 in DNA: TGTGCCAGCAGTGATTCGGGGTTTAGGGGCTACACCTTC. The chain employs TRBV25-1 and TRBJ1-2; no clear D gene. CDR3 size: 13 residues. Per the germline V gene, CDR1 is MGHDK and CDR2 is SYGVNS. The V gene lost 3 bases and the J gene lost 8 bases, with 13 bases spanning the gap.

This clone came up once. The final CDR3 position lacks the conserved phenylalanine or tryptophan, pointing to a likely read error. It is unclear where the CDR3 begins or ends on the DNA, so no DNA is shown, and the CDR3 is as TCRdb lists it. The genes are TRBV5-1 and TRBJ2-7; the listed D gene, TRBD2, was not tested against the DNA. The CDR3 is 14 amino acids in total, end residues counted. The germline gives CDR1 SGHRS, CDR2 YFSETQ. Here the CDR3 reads CASSLAGDSYEPYL.

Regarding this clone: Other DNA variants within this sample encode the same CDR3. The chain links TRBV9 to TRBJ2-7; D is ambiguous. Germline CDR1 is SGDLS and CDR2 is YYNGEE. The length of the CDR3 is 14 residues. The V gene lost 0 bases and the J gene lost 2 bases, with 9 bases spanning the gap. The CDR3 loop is CASSVGNRAYEQYF. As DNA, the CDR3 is TGTGCCAGCAGCGTAGGGAACAGAGCCTACGAGCAGTACTTC.

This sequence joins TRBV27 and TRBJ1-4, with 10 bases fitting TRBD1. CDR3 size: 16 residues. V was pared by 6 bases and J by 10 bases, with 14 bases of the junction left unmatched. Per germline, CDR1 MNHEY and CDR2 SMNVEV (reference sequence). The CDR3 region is CASRLKPGQGPGKLFF. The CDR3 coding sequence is TGTGCCAGCAGATTAAAGCCGGGACAGGGGCCGGGAAAACTGTTTTTT.

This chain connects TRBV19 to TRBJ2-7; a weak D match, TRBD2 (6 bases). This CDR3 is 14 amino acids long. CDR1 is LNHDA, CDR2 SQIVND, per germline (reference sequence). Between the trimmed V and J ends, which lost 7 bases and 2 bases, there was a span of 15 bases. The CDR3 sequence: CASKAGGVAYEQYF. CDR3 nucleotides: TGTGCCAGTAAGGCCGGCGGGGTGGCCTACGAGCAGTACTTC.

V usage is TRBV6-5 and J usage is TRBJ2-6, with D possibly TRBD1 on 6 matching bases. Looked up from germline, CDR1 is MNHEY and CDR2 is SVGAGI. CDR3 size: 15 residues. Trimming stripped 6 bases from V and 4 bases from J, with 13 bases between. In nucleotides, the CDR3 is TGTGCCAGCAGGGCACAGGGCGCGGGGGCCAACGTCCTGACTTTC. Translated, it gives CASRAQGAGANVLTF.

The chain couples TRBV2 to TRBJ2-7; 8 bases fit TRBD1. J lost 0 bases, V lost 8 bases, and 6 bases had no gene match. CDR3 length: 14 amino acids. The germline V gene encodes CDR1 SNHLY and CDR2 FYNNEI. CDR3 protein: CASVGQEISYEQYF. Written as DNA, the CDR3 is TGTGCCAGCGTGGGACAGGAGATCTCCTACGAGCAGTACTTC.